This TCR beta chain is from a study of CD8 T cells in Susac syndrome. This clonotype was seen a single time. The CDR3 is 10 amino acids. Trimming stripped 5 bases from V and 6 bases from J, with 6 bases between. Germline assignment: CDR1 SQVTM and CDR2 ANQGSEA. The multiple sclerosis controls were treatment-naive patients affected by stable or active relapsing-remitting disease. TEMRA cells were FACS-enriched, unlike CD8+ and CD4+ T cells, which were negatively isolated. Random-hexamer reverse transcription was applied to 0.5 to 1 ug RNA. By means of immunoSEQ multiplex PCR, TCR beta CDR3 spanning 54 Vbeta and 13 Jbeta underwent amplification. TCRdb fed the immunoSEQ multiplex PCR reads into MiXCR, producing one record per CDR3 protein. In the table there are 170,000 or so distinct CDR3 sequences, approximately 95% of which are singletons.

The sequencing sample was made of CD8+ T cells from PBMCs. The TCR was taken from a human donor with multiple sclerosis. The chain carries TRBV29-1 and TRBJ2-3; no firm D call. In DNA form, the CDR3 reads TGCAGCGTTTCTAGGGATACGCAGTATTTT. It is translated as CSVSRDTQYF.